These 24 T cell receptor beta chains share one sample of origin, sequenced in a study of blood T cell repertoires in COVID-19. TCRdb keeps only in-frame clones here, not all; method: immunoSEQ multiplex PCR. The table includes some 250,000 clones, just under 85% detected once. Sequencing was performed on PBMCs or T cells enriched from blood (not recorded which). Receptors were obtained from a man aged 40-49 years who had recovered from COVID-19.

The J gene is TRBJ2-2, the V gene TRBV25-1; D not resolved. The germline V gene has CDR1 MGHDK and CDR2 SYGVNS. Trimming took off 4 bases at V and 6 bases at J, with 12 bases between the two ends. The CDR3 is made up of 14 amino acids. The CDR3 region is CASSGPGVPGELFF. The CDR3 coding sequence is TGTGCCAGCAGTGGACCTGGAGTTCCCGGGGAGCTGTTTTTT.

CDR3 sequence (DNA): TGTGCCATCAGTGGCTACCTCAATGAGCAGTTCTTC. This sequence encodes CAISGYLNEQFF. J is TRBJ2-1 and V is TRBV10-3; D is unresolved. Looked up from germline, CDR1 is ENHRY and CDR2 is SYGVKD. CDR3 length equals 12 residues. Trimming cost V 4 bases and J 6 bases, with 7 bases left between them.

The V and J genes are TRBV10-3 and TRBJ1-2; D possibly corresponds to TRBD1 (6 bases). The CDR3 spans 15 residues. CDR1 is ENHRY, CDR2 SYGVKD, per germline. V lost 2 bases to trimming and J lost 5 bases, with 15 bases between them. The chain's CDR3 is CAISEGTPEIYGYTF. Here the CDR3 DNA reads TGTGCCATCAGTGAGGGGACACCGGAAATTTATGGCTACACCTTC.

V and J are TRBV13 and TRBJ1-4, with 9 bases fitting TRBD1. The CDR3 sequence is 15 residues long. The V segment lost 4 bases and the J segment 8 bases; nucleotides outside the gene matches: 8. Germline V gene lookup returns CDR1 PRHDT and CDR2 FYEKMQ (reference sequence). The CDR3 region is CASSWTGTGREKLFF. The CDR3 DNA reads TGTGCCAGCAGCTGGACCGGGACAGGGAGGGAAAAACTGTTTTTT. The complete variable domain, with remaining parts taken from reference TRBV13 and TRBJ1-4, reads AAGVIQSPRHLIKEKRETATLKCYPIPRHDTVYWYQQGPGQDPQFLISFYEKMQSDKGSIPDRFSAQQFSDYHSELNMSSLELGDSALYFCASSWTGTGREKLFFGSGTQLSVL.

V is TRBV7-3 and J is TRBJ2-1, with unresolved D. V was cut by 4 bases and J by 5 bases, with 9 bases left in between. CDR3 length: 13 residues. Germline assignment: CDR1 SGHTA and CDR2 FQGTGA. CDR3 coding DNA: TGTGCCAGCAGCTCAGTCCGGGACAATGAGCAGTTCTTC. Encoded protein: CASSSVRDNEQFF.

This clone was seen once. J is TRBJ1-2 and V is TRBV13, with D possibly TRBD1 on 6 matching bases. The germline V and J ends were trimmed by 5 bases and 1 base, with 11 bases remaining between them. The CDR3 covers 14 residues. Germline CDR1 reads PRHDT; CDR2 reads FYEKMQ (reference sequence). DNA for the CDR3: TGTGCCAGCAGCCCAGCAGGGGTTAACTATGGCTACACCTTC. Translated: CASSPAGVNYGYTF.

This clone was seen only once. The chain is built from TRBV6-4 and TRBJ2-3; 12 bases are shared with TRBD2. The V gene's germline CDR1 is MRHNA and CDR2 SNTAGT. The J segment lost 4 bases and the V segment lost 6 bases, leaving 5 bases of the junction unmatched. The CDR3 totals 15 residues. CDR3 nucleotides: TGTGCCAGCAGACCGACTAGCGGGGGCTCAGATACGCAGTATTTT. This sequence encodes CASRPTSGGSDTQYF.

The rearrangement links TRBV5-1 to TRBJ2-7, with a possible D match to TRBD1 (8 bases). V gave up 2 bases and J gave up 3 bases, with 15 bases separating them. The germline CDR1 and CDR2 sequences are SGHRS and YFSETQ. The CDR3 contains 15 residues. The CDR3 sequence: CASSFTGGVHYEQYF. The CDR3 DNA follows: TGCGCCAGCAGCTTCACAGGGGGGGTGCACTACGAGCAGTACTTC.

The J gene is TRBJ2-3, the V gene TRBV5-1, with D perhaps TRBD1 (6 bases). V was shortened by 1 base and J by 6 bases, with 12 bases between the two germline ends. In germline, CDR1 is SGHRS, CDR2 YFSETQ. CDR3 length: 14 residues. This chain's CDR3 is CASSLSQGTDTQYF. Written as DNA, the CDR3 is TGCGCCAGCAGCTTGTCCCAGGGGACGGATACGCAGTATTTT.

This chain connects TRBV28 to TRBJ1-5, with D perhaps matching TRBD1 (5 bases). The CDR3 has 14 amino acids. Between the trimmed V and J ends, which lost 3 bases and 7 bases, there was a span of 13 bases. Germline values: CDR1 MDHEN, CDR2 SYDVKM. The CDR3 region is CASSFRNWGQPQHF. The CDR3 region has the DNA TGTGCCAGCAGTTTTCGGAACTGGGGCCAGCCCCAGCATTTT.

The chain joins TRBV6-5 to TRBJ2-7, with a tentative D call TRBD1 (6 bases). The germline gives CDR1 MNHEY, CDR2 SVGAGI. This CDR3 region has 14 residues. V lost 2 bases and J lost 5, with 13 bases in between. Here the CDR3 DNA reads TGTGCCAGCAGTTACGACAGGATCTCACACGAGCAGTACTTC. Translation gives CASSYDRISHEQYF.

The CDR3 nucleotides read TGTGCCAGCTCACTTGGACAGAGCGATACGCAGTATTTT. Protein product: CASSLGQSDTQYF. V usage is TRBV18 and J usage is TRBJ2-3; perhaps TRBD1 as D (6 bases). With 4 bases removed from V and 6 bases from J, the gap between germline ends came to 11 bases. The CDR3 spans 13 residues. Germline assignment: CDR1 KGHSH and CDR2 LQKENI.

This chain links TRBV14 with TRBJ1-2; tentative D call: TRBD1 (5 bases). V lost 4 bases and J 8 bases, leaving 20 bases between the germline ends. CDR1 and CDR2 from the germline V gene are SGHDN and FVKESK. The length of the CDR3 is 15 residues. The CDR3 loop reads CASSPRQTSFDGYTF. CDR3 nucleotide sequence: TGTGCCAGCAGCCCCAGACAGACCTCATTCGACGGCTACACCTTC.

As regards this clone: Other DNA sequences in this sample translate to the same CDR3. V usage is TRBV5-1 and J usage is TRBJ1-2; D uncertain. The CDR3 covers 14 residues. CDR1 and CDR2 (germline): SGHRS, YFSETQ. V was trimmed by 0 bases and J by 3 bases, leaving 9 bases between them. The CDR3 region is CASSLEAGYYGYTF. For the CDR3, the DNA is TGCGCCAGCAGCTTGGAGGCGGGGTACTATGGCTACACCTTC.

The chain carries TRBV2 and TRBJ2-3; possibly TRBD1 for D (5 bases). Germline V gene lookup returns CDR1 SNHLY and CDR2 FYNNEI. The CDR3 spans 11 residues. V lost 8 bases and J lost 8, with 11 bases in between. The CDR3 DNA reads TGTGCCAGCGTGGGGCTGAGTACGCAGTATTTT. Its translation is CASVGLSTQYF.

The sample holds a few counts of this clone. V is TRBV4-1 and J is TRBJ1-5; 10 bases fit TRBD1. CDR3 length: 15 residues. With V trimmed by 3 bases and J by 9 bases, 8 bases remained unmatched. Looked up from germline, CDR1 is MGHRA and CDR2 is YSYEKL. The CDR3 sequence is CASSQTGTGASPQHF. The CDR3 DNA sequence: TGCGCCAGCAGCCAGACCGGGACAGGGGCCTCGCCCCAGCATTTT.

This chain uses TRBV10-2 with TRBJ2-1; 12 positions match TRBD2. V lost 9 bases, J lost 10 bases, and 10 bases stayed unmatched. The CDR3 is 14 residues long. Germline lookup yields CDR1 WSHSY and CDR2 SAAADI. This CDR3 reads CASHTSGGIWEQFF. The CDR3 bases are TGCGCCAGTCATACTAGCGGGGGGATCTGGGAGCAGTTCTTC.

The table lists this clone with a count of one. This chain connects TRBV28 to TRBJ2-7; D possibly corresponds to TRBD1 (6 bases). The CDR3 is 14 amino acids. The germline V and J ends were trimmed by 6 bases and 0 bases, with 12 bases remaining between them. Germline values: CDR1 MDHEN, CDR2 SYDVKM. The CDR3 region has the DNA TGTGCCAGCAGGATGGCAGGGGTCTCCTACGAGCAGTACTTC. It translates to CASRMAGVSYEQYF.

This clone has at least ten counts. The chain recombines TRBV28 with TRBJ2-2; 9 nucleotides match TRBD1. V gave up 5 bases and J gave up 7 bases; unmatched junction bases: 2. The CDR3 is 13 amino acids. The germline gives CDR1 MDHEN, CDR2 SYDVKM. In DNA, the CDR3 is TGTGCCAGCAGTGACAGGGGGGTCGGGGAGCTGTTTTTT. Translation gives CASSDRGVGELFF. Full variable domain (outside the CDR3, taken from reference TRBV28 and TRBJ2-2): DVKVTQSSRYLVKRTGEKVFLECVQDMDHENMFWYRQDPGLGLRLIYFSYDVKMKEKGDIPEGYSVSREKKERFSLILESASTNQTSMYLCASSDRGVGELFFGEGSRLTVL.

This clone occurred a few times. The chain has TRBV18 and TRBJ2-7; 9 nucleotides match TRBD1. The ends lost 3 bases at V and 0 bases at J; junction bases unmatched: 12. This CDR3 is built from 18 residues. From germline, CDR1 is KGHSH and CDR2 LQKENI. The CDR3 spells CASSPTGTGNLGSYEQYF. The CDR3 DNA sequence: TGTGCCAGCTCACCCACCGGGACAGGGAACCTCGGCTCCTACGAGCAGTACTTC. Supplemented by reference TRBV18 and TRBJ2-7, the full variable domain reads NAGVMQNPRHLVRRRGQEARLRCSPMKGHSHVYWYRQLPEEGLKFMVYLQKENIIDESGMPKERFSAEFPKEGPSILRIQQVVRGDSAAYFCASSPTGTGNLGSYEQYFGPGTRLTVT.

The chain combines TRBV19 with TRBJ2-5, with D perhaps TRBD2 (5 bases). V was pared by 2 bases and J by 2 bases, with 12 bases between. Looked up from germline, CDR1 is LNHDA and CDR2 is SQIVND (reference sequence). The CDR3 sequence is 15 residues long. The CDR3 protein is CASSIIGVGQETQYF. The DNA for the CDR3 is TGTGCCAGTAGTATAATCGGGGTGGGACAAGAGACCCAGTACTTC.

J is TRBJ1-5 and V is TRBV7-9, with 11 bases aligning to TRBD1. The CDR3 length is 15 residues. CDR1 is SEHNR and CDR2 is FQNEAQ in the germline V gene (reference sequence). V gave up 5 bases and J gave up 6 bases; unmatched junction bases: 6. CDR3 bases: TGTGCCAGCAGCGTGGGACAGGGGGATTTTCAGCCCCAGCATTTT. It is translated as CASSVGQGDFQPQHF.

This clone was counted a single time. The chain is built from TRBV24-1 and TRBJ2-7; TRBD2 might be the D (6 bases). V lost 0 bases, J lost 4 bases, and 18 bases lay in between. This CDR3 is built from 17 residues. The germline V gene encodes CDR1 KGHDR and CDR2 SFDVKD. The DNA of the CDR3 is TGTGCCACCAGTGATTTGATGAGAGGGCTAGCGTGGTACGAGCAGTACTTC. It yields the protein CATSDLMRGLAWYEQYF.

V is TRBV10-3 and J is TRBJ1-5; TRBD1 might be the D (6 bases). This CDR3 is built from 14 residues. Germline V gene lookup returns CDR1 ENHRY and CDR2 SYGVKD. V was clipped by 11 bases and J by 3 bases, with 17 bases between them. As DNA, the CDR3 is TGTGCCGCCTCCCCGGACAGACCCAATCAGCCCCAGCATTTT. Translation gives CAASPDRPNQPQHF.